These 15 T cell receptor beta chains were sequenced from one sample in a study of cytomegalovirus exposure and HLA in healthy donors. The study ran its PCR with 60 Vbeta and 13 Jbeta primers. Data came from immunoSEQ multiplex PCR; TCRdb stores just in-frame clones and leaves some out. The sample holds 100,000 to 150,000 clones, around 80% seen once. The sequenced material came from PBMCs. The receptors derive from a man aged 25-45 years in good health and CMV-seropositive.

V usage is TRBV11-2 and J usage is TRBJ2-5; D unclear. The CDR3 spans 11 residues. Germline CDR1 is SGHAT and CDR2 is FQNNGV. Trimming took 5 bases from V and 11 from J, leaving 12 bases between them. CDR3 nucleotide sequence: TGTGCCAGCAGCCCGCATCAACAGCAGTACTTC. This translates into CASSPHQQQYF.

J is TRBJ1-4 and V is TRBV27; unclear D gene. V dropped 3 bases and J dropped 8 bases, with 10 bases sitting between them. Germline CDR1 is MNHEY and CDR2 is SMNVEV (reference sequence). The CDR3 covers 13 residues. The CDR3 here is CASSLTPWEKLFF. The CDR3 DNA reads TGTGCCAGCAGTTTGACACCATGGGAAAAACTGTTTTTT.

The V and J genes are TRBV4-1 and TRBJ2-1, with TRBD2 matching 7 bases. Losses at the gene ends were 1 base for V and 7 bases for J; bases not matched to a gene: 13. The V gene's germline CDR1 is MGHRA and CDR2 YSYEKL. The CDR3 length is 17 residues. The CDR3 reads CASSQASSWEGPNEQFF. The CDR3 bases are TGCGCCAGCAGCCAAGCTTCCTCGTGGGAGGGCCCGAATGAGCAGTTCTTC.

This chain connects TRBV6-6 to TRBJ1-4, with a possible D match to TRBD1 (6 bases). The ends were cut back, 11 bases at V and 7 bases at J, with 17 bases in the middle. The germline gives CDR1 MNHNY, CDR2 SVGAGI (reference sequence). The CDR3 sequence is 13 residues long. The DNA of the CDR3 is TGTGCCCGTCCCCCCAGGGGTGGTGAAAAACTGTTTTTT. Its translation: CARPPRGGEKLFF.

This clone was counted a few times. V usage is TRBV29-1 and J usage is TRBJ2-1, with 8 nucleotides matching TRBD2. J gave up 6 bases and V 3 bases, and 13 bases lay outside the gene matches. The CDR3 spans 16 residues. Germline CDR1 is SQVTM and CDR2 is ANQGSEA. CDR3 sequence: CSVENPTAGVFNEQFF. In DNA, the CDR3 is TGCAGCGTTGAGAACCCGACAGCGGGAGTTTTCAATGAGCAGTTCTTC.

This chain joins TRBV15 and TRBJ1-4, with 9 bases lining up with TRBD1. V was clipped by 1 base and J by 3 bases; unmatched bases: 3. Germline values: CDR1 LNHNV, CDR2 YYDKDF (reference sequence). The CDR3 totals 16 residues. DNA of the CDR3: TGTGCCACCAGCAGAGGGACAGGGGAATCTAATGAAAAACTGTTTTTT. Protein product: CATSRGTGESNEKLFF.

This chain's CDR3 is CASSVGGRALSEQFF. CDR3 nucleotides: TGTGCCAGCAGCGTAGGTGGCAGGGCCTTGTCTGAGCAGTTCTTC. The J gene is TRBJ2-1, the V gene TRBV9, with D possibly being TRBD1 (5 bases). Deletions cut 0 bases from V and 9 bases from J, with 16 bases between. Germline V gene sequence: CDR1 SGDLS, CDR2 YYNGEE. The CDR3 length is 15 residues.

This sequence joins TRBV18 and TRBJ1-1; D not resolved. CDR1 and CDR2 (germline): KGHSH, LQKENI. This CDR3 has 14 residues. The V and J ends lost 5 bases and 2 bases respectively, with 12 bases between them. The CDR3 sequence: CASSSGRSNTEAFF. The CDR3 DNA reads as TGTGCCAGCTCAAGCGGACGATCCAACACTGAAGCTTTCTTT.

The chain employs TRBV4-1 and TRBJ2-1, with TRBD2 matching over 9 bases. V shed 0 bases, J shed 7 bases, and the junction held 10 bases outside the gene matches. Looked up from germline, CDR1 is MGHRA and CDR2 is YSYEKL. This CDR3 has 17 amino acids. CDR3 protein: CASSQESDSGSGNEQFF. The CDR3 DNA reads TGCGCCAGCAGCCAAGAGTCGGATAGCGGGAGCGGGAATGAGCAGTTCTTC.

The V call is TRBV19, the J call TRBJ2-1; D possibly corresponds to TRBD1 (5 bases). This CDR3 is 15 amino acids long. CDR1 and CDR2 from the germline V gene are LNHDA and SQIVND (reference sequence). Trimming took off 7 bases at V and 0 bases at J, with 13 bases between the two ends. CDR3 nucleotide sequence: TGTGCCAGTAAAGAACAGGCAAGCTCCTACAATGAGCAGTTCTTC. It is translated as CASKEQASSYNEQFF. Looking up the rest from reference TRBV19 and TRBJ2-1 gives the full variable domain: DGGITQSPKYLFRKEGQNVTLSCEQNLNHDAMYWYRQDPGQGLRLIYYSQIVNDFQKGDIAEGYSVSREKKESFPLTVTSAQKNPTAFYLCASKEQASSYNEQFFGPGTRLTVL.

The chain joins TRBV7-3 to TRBJ1-1; D unresolved. V lost 5 bases and J 4 bases, leaving 11 bases between the germline ends. CDR1 is SGHTA and CDR2 is FQGTGA in the germline V gene. The CDR3 is 13 residues long. CDR3 sequence: CASSPNQRTEAFF. CDR3 sequence (DNA): TGTGCCAGCAGCCCTAACCAGCGCACTGAAGCTTTCTTT.

The chain links TRBV7-8 to TRBJ2-7, with 10 nucleotides matching TRBD2. From germline, CDR1 is SGHVS and CDR2 FQNEAQ. The length of the CDR3 is 15 residues. J was trimmed by 3 bases and V by 6 bases; bases with no gene match: 8. Here the CDR3 reads CASRPTSGTSYEQYF. The CDR3 coding sequence is TGTGCCAGCAGGCCAACTAGCGGGACTAGCTACGAGCAGTACTTC.

The rearrangement links TRBV7-6 to TRBJ2-1; TRBD2 matches at 9 bases. V was clipped by 1 base and J by 4 bases; unmatched bases: 8. The CDR3 covers 17 residues. CDR1 SGHVS and CDR2 FNYEAQ come from the germline V gene. The CDR3 DNA reads TGTGCCAGCAGCTTAGGGAGTAGCGGGAGTGTTTACAATGAGCAGTTCTTC. Translating it yields CASSLGSSGSVYNEQFF. The whole variable domain, remainder taken from reference TRBV7-6 and TRBJ2-1, is GAGVSQSPRYKVTKRGQDVALRCDPISGHVSLYWYRQALGQGPEFLTYFNYEAQQDKSGLPNDRFSAERPEGSISTLTIQRTEQRDSAMYRCASSLGSSGSVYNEQFFGPGTRLTVL.

Notes on this clone: One end of the junction varies from germline; a read error may be responsible. The J gene is TRBJ2-4, the V gene TRBV7-9; 11 positions agree with TRBD2. The length of the CDR3 is 16 residues. The V gene's germline CDR1 is SEHNR and CDR2 FQNEAQ (reference sequence). The CDR3 protein is CSSSLVSRLAGGIQYF. Written as DNA, the CDR3 is TGTTCCAGCAGCTTAGTTTCGCGGCTAGCGGGAGGCATTCAGTACTTC.

J is TRBJ2-5 and V is TRBV27; 8 bases agree with TRBD1. Germline V gives CDR1 MNHEY, CDR2 SMNVEV (reference sequence). Unmatched junction bases numbered 12, after V lost 1 base and J lost 5 bases. The CDR3 totals 17 residues. The CDR3 DNA reads as TGTGCCAGCAGTTTATGGGCCCCCAGGGGGCGGAGGGAGACCCAGTACTTC. This codes for CASSLWAPRGRRETQYF.